Listed here is a single T cell receptor (beta chain). Its antigen is not identified. Before the COVID-19 pandemic, during about 2011-2019, CD4+ T cells were taken from unexposed donors. Isolation of CD4+ T cells took place after roughly nine days in culture. Each well had 2 million or so PBMCs in roughly 5% human AB serum with IL-2. TCRdb's table, derived via immunoSEQ multiplex PCR, lists solely in-frame clones and lacks some. This sample yields about 26,000 clones, of which around three quarters are seen a single time; about 9.4% belongs to the top ten. The sample originates from a study of CD4 T cells in relation to SARS-CoV-2 and coronaviruses. For the study at large: After roughly 9 days of antigen culture, PBMC TCR beta CDR3s were sequenced. The negative reference was HIV-1 Nef peptide pool or peptide-free culture. Findings of the study overall: Crossreactivity was assessed only for spike protein, not other viral proteins.

Sequenced: CD4+ T cells from PBMCs, cultured in vitro. The TCR comes from a human donor in good health.

CDR3 nucleotide sequence: TGCAGTGCTAGTAAGGTAGCGGGAGGGCCCGGCAACGAGCAGTACTTC. Its translation is CSASKVAGGPGNEQYF. The chain is built from TRBV20-1 and TRBJ2-7; TRBD2 matches at 11 bases. The CDR3 covers 16 residues. V lost 3 bases and J lost 5; bases outside the gene matches: 12. Germline CDR1 is DFQATT and CDR2 is SNEGSKA (reference sequence).